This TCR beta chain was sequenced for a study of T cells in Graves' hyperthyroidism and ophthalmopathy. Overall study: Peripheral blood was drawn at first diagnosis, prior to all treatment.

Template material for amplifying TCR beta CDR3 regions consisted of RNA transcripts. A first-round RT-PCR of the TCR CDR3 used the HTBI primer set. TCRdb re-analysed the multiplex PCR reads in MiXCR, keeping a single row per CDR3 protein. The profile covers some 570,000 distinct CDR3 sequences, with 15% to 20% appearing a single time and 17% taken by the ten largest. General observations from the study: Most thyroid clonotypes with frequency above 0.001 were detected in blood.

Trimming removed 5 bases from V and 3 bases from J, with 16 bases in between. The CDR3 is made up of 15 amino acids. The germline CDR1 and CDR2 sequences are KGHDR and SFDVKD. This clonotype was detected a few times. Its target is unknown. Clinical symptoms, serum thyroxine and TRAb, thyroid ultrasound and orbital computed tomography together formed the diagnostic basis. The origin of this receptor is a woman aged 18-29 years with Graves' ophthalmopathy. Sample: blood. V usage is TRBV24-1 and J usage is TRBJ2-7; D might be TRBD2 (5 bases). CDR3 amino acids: CATSGLTEGGYEQYF. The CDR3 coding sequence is TGTGCCACCAGTGGGCTTACAGAAGGAGGCTACGAGCAGTACTTC.